These 8 T cell receptor beta chains originate from one sample sequenced in a study of T cell responses to AZD1222 COVID-19 vaccine. Clones were read by immunoSEQ multiplex PCR, and TCRdb kept only the in-frame ones, dropping some. This table holds 150,000 to 200,000 clones, around 87% found once. The sample consisted of peripheral blood, taken on day 0 of MenACWY control vaccination. Receptors were obtained from an adult in good health.

This chain uses TRBV12-3 or TRBV12-4 with TRBJ2-2, with no clear D. V gave up 5 bases and J gave up 6 bases, with 10 bases separating them. The length of the CDR3 is 13 residues. The CDR3 spells CASSNSLPGELFF. The CDR3 region has the DNA TGTGCCAGCAGTAACTCGCTACCCGGGGAGCTGTTTTTT.

V and J are TRBV7-2 and TRBJ1-5, with a possible D match to TRBD1 (5 bases). The CDR3 is 15 amino acids. V lost 1 base and J lost 6, with 13 bases in between. CDR1 and CDR2 (germline): SGHTA, FQGNSA. The CDR3 loop is CASSLDGQGGQPQHF. The CDR3 coding sequence is TGTGCCAGCAGCTTAGATGGTCAGGGCGGTCAGCCCCAGCATTTT.

The rearrangement joins TRBV5-1 to TRBJ2-7; TRBD2 matches at 10 bases. Germline V lookup: CDR1 SGHRS, CDR2 YFSETQ. V gave up 0 bases and J gave up 2 bases; unmatched junction bases: 5. The CDR3 is made up of 16 amino acids. This chain's CDR3 is CASSLVRAGGTYEQYF. CDR3 DNA sequence: TGCGCCAGCAGCTTGGTTCGAGCGGGAGGGACCTACGAGCAGTACTTC.

For the CDR3, the DNA is TGTGCCAGCAGTTACTCGACAAGGGGGGCCAACGTCCTGACTTTC. This encodes CASSYSTRGANVLTF. The gene calls are TRBV6-2 or TRBV6-3 and TRBJ2-6; D call uncertain. V lost 0 bases, J lost 4 bases, and 7 bases lay in between. There are 15 residues in the CDR3. Germline V CDR1 and CDR2: MNHEY, SVGEGT.

This chain links TRBV28 with TRBJ1-2; D remains ambiguous. Germline loops: CDR1 MDHEN, CDR2 SYDVKM. The CDR3 has 13 residues. Trimming cost V 3 bases and J 1 base, with 6 bases left between them. CDR3 region: CASSFRSNYGYTF. DNA of the CDR3: TGTGCCAGCAGTTTCCGCAGTAACTATGGCTACACCTTC.

J is TRBJ2-4 and V is TRBV6-2 or TRBV6-3, with D uncertain. Trimming took 5 bases from V and 10 from J, leaving 15 bases between them. The germline V gene has CDR1 MNHEY and CDR2 SVGEGT. CDR3 length: 13 amino acids. The DNA of the CDR3 is TGTGCCAGCAGTCCCCCGCGGCCACGAATTCAGTACTTC. Translation gives CASSPPRPRIQYF.

The V and J genes are TRBV21-1 and TRBJ1-4; the DNA was not used to check the table's D call, TRBD1. TRBV21-1 is tagged as a pseudogene. This CDR3 is built from 13 residues. This chain's CDR3 is CASYRGWSEKLFF. Written as DNA, the CDR3 is TGTGCCAGCTACAGGGGATGGAGTGAAAAACTGTTTTTT.

This clone was detected only once. This chain's CDR3 is CATSKYRTSRPYEQYF. CDR3 sequence (DNA): TGTGCCACCAGCAAGTATAGGACTAGCCGTCCCTACGAGCAGTACTTC. The rearrangement uses TRBV15 and TRBJ2-7; 8 bases are a match to TRBD2. Germline trimming cut 4 bases from V and 2 bases from J; bases unmatched to any gene: 10. Germline V lookup: CDR1 LNHNV, CDR2 YYDKDF (reference sequence). This CDR3 has 16 amino acids.